This TCR beta chain is from a study of shared clonotypes between healthy human individuals. The CDR3 consists of 12 residues. Trimming left V 5 bases short and J 4 bases short, with 11 bases between. Germline V CDR1 and CDR2: GTSNPN, SVGIG (reference sequence). Assay execution took place at the deep level. Only in-frame clones appear in the TCRdb table, and some are missing; sequencing was by immunoSEQ multiplex PCR. Of about 320,000 clones in the sample, roughly 91% were seen once. This clone was found once. The chain combines TRBV30 with TRBJ2-5, with D uncertain. Sequenced material: memory CD8+ T cells sorted from blood. The sample's subset: CD45RO+ cells pooled with CCR7-negative TemRA cells. The origin of this receptor is a man younger than 35 in good health. This chain's CDR3 is CAWSGLRETQYF. The DNA of the CDR3 is TGTGCCTGGTCCGGGTTGAGAGAGACCCAGTACTTC.